This T cell receptor (beta chain) is drawn from a study of cytomegalovirus exposure and HLA in healthy donors. The V end lost 4 bases, the J end lost 0 bases, and 9 bases lay between the germline ends. The CDR3 is 14 residues long. Germline V CDR1 and CDR2: MNHEY, SVGAGI. Primers for the PCR totalled 60 Vbeta and 13 Jbeta. Clones were sequenced by immunoSEQ multiplex PCR, and TCRdb holds only the in-frame ones, with some missing. Of tens of thousands of clones listed, 65% to 80% are singletons. Points from the study as a whole: The authors later found TCR association rates varying by HLA locus, with DRB1 most and HLA-C fewest. The study carried out a later analysis of TCR beta sequences. It associated 15,000 to 20,000 of them with specific HLA alleles at a false discovery rate of 0.05.

In regard to this clone: Its antigen remains unidentified.

Though probably carrying unrecorded immune exposures, donors were nominally healthy at sampling. The specimen was PBMCs. The TCR originated in a man aged 55 to 69 in good health and CMV-seronegative. V and J are TRBV6-5 and TRBJ1-2; D call uncertain. CDR3 loop: CASSSSLTNYGYTF. The CDR3 DNA follows: TGTGCCAGCAGTTCAAGTCTAACTAACTATGGCTACACCTTC.